The 31 T cell receptor beta chains below come from one sample, sequenced in a study of CD8 T cells in Susac syndrome. RNA, at roughly 0.45 to 1 ug, was reverse transcribed with random hexamers. One entry per CDR3 protein results from TCRdb running MiXCR on the immunoSEQ multiplex PCR reads. This sample yields some 200,000 distinct CDR3 sequences, of which around 95% are seen a single time; approximately 0.089% belongs to the top ten. The specimen sequenced was CD4+ T cells from PBMCs. These receptors all come from a human donor with Susac syndrome.

The chain is built from TRBV7-9 and TRBJ2-3; D ambiguous. V lost 0 bases, J lost 10 bases, and 20 bases lay in between. This CDR3 is 16 amino acids long. CDR1 SEHNR and CDR2 FQNEAQ come from the germline V gene (reference sequence). The CDR3 loop reads CASSLADDLHRYAQYF. In nucleotides, the CDR3 is TGTGCCAGCAGCTTAGCGGACGATTTACACAGATACGCGCAGTATTTT.

The J gene is TRBJ1-3, the V gene TRBV15, with D unclear. The CDR3 has 14 amino acids. V was pared by 5 bases and J by 4 bases, with 12 bases between. Germline V lookup: CDR1 LNHNV, CDR2 YYDKDF (reference sequence). The CDR3 loop reads CATSEGRRGNTIYF. Written as DNA, the CDR3 is TGTGCCACCAGCGAAGGGCGGAGAGGAAACACCATATATTTT.

This clonotype was detected a few times. The V call is TRBV15, the J call TRBJ2-7; D might be TRBD1 (5 bases). Germline V gene sequence: CDR1 LNHNV, CDR2 YYDKDF (reference sequence). V dropped 1 base and J dropped 0 bases, with 10 bases sitting between them. The CDR3 is made up of 15 amino acids. The CDR3 DNA sequence: TGTGCCACCAGCAGAGCTGGGCAGGGCTCCTACGAGCAGTACTTC. Its protein product is CATSRAGQGSYEQYF.

The rearrangement links TRBV20-1 to TRBJ2-7; 9 bases map to TRBD2. The ends lost 3 bases at V and 2 bases at J; junction bases unmatched: 5. Germline CDR1 is DFQATT and CDR2 is SNEGSKA (reference sequence). The CDR3 covers 14 residues. CDR3 in amino acids: CSASGPSGAYEQYF. CDR3 sequence (DNA): TGCAGTGCTAGTGGGCCTAGCGGGGCCTACGAGCAGTACTTC.

The chain recombines TRBV7-8 with TRBJ2-7; 8 nucleotides line up with TRBD2. The germline V gene has CDR1 SGHVS and CDR2 FQNEAQ. Trimming took 1 base from V and 2 from J; bases not matched to a gene: 4. The CDR3 totals 15 residues. As DNA, the CDR3 is TGTGCCAGCAGCTTAGTGGAAGCGGGGGCCTACGAGCAGTACTTC. Its translation: CASSLVEAGAYEQYF. The full variable domain, its missing parts supplied by reference TRBV7-8 and TRBJ2-7, is GAGVSQSPRYKVAKRGQDVALRCDPISGHVSLFWYQQALGQGPEFLTYFQNEAQLDKSGLPSDRFFAERPEGSVSTLKIQRTQQEDSAVYLCASSLVEAGAYEQYFGPGTRLTVT.

The J gene is TRBJ2-1, the V gene TRBV7-3, with a possible D match to TRBD1 (5 bases). CDR3 length: 15 amino acids. The V end lost 5 bases, the J end lost 3 bases, and 14 bases lay between the germline ends. Germline CDR1 is SGHTA and CDR2 is FQGTGA. CDR3 bases: TGTGCCAGCAGCCCGCAGGGCTATCGCTACAATGAGCAGTTCTTC. Amino acids: CASSPQGYRYNEQFF.

This chain links TRBV7-3 with TRBJ2-1; tentatively, D is TRBD1 (5 bases). V dropped 5 bases and J dropped 4 bases, with 12 bases sitting between them. Germline lookup yields CDR1 SGHTA and CDR2 FQGTGA. The CDR3 sequence is 14 residues long. The CDR3 reads CASSQGSAYNEQFF. Written as DNA, the CDR3 is TGTGCCAGCAGCCAGGGTTCGGCTTACAATGAGCAGTTCTTC. Filled out from reference TRBV7-3 and TRBJ2-1, the complete variable domain reads GAGVSQTPSNKVTEKGKYVELRCDPISGHTALYWYRQSLGQGPEFLIYFQGTGAADDSGLPNDRFFAVRPEGSVSTLKIQRTERGDSAVYLCASSQGSAYNEQFFGPGTRLTVL.

This chain joins TRBV6-5 and TRBJ2-7, with D uncertain. CDR3 size: 15 residues. CDR1 and CDR2 (germline): MNHEY, SVGAGI. V lost 0 bases to trimming and J lost 2 bases, with 11 bases between them. The CDR3 region is CASSYSLASTYEQYF. CDR3 nucleotides: TGTGCCAGCAGTTACTCCCTTGCATCGACCTACGAGCAGTACTTC.

This rearrangement joins TRBV27 to TRBJ2-5; 10 nucleotides align to TRBD2. The CDR3 is 15 residues long. The germline gives CDR1 MNHEY, CDR2 SMNVEV (reference sequence). J gave up 3 bases and V 1 base, and 2 bases lay outside the gene matches. CDR3 protein: CASSLFLAGEETQYF. The CDR3 DNA is TGTGCCAGCAGTTTATTTCTAGCGGGGGAAGAGACCCAGTACTTC.

The rearrangement links TRBV14 to TRBJ2-5; D call uncertain. The germline V gene has CDR1 SGHDN and CDR2 FVKESK. The CDR3 contains 13 residues. With 5 bases removed from V and 1 base from J, the gap between germline ends came to 8 bases. CDR3 loop: CASSGRAQETQYF. The CDR3 DNA sequence: TGTGCCAGCAGCGGTCGAGCCCAAGAGACCCAGTACTTC.

This chain's CDR3 is CASSQDAGEILSEQYF. CDR3 DNA: TGTGCCAGCAGCCAAGATGCCGGGGAGATCCTTAGCGAGCAGTACTTC. The rearrangement joins TRBV3-1 to TRBJ2-7, with D perhaps matching TRBD2 (5 bases). The CDR3 is 16 amino acids. V lost 0 bases and J lost 6, with 18 bases in between. Germline loops: CDR1 LGHDT, CDR2 YNNKEL (reference sequence).

The V and J genes are TRBV19 and TRBJ2-5, with 7 bases aligning to TRBD2. The length of the CDR3 is 14 residues. CDR1 and CDR2 from the germline V gene are LNHDA and SQIVND (reference sequence). The V segment lost 3 bases and the J segment 5 bases; nucleotides outside the gene matches: 6. The chain's CDR3 is CASSMGRDGETQYF. CDR3 nucleotides: TGTGCCAGTAGTATGGGGAGGGATGGCGAGACCCAGTACTTC. Full variable domain (missing parts from reference TRBV19 and TRBJ2-5): DGGITQSPKYLFRKEGQNVTLSCEQNLNHDAMYWYRQDPGQGLRLIYYSQIVNDFQKGDIAEGYSVSREKKESFPLTVTSAQKNPTAFYLCASSMGRDGETQYFGPGTRLLVL.

V is TRBV12-3 or TRBV12-4 and J is TRBJ2-5; the D gene could be TRBD1 or TRBD2 (5 bases each). The V end lost 6 bases, the J end lost 5 bases, and 19 bases lay between the germline ends. This CDR3 is built from 15 residues. In DNA, the CDR3 is TGTGCCAGCAGCCCTCTGGGGCTAGCCGAGGAGACCCAGTACTTC. Protein sequence: CASSPLGLAEETQYF.

CDR3 sequence: CAFSSGLPTDTQYF. Here the CDR3 DNA reads TGTGCCTTCTCCTCCGGGCTTCCCACAGATACGCAGTATTTT. J is TRBJ2-3 and V is TRBV30; D is uncertain. Germline loops: CDR1 GTSNPN, CDR2 SVGIG (reference sequence). The CDR3 has 14 residues. Trimming left V 7 bases short and J 2 bases short, with 16 bases between.

V gene TRBV5-1 combines with J gene TRBJ2-2; D remains ambiguous. The V end was cut by 0 bases, the J end by 2 bases, with 5 bases between. This CDR3 is built from 14 residues. Looked up from germline, CDR1 is SGHRS and CDR2 is YFSETQ. CDR3 sequence (DNA): TGCGCCAGCAGCTTGGCATCAAACACCGGGGAGCTGTTTTTT. Translation: CASSLASNTGELFF.

This chain uses TRBV9 with TRBJ2-5; 9 bases are shared with TRBD2. The junction had 3 bases not matched to a gene; V was cut back by 2 bases and J by 4 bases. The CDR3 length is 14 residues. Germline assignment: CDR1 SGDLS and CDR2 YYNGEE. This CDR3 reads CASSVGTSRETQYF. The CDR3 DNA follows: TGTGCCAGCAGCGTCGGGACTAGCAGAGAGACCCAGTACTTC.

The V gene is TRBV7-2, the J gene TRBJ1-6, with unresolved D. Trimming left V 4 bases short and J 10 bases short, with 8 bases between. Germline V gives CDR1 SGHTA, CDR2 FQGNSA. CDR3 length equals 12 residues. This chain's CDR3 is CASSSPGSPLHF. CDR3 bases: TGTGCCAGCAGCTCCCCAGGATCACCCCTCCACTTT.

V is TRBV4-1 and J is TRBJ1-4; D unresolved. The CDR3 is 15 residues long. V lost 1 base and J lost 8, with 14 bases in between. Germline CDR1 MGHRA, CDR2 YSYEKL. CDR3 sequence (DNA): TGCGCCAGCAGCCAAGTCGGAGTCTCGAGGGAAAAACTGTTTTTT. This encodes CASSQVGVSREKLFF.

This chain links TRBV29-1 with TRBJ1-2; no firm D call. The CDR3 extends over 13 amino acids. With 3 bases removed from V and 8 bases from J, the gap between germline ends came to 16 bases. Germline V CDR1 and CDR2: SQVTM, ANQGSEA. The CDR3 region has the DNA TGCAGCGTTGAGCCGAGAAGCGTAGCGGGCTACACCTTC. Protein: CSVEPRSVAGYTF.

The chain couples TRBV29-1 to TRBJ1-4; unclear D gene. Trimming took 3 bases from V and 4 from J, leaving 6 bases between them. Germline CDR1 and CDR2: SQVTM and ANQGSEA. This CDR3 has 12 residues. CDR3 in amino acids: CSVEASNEKLFF. The CDR3 DNA sequence: TGCAGCGTTGAGGCGAGTAATGAAAAACTGTTTTTT.

The chain joins TRBV5-5 to TRBJ2-7; maybe TRBD1 (6 bases). The CDR3 totals 15 residues. Trimming stripped 3 bases from V and 3 bases from J, with 16 bases between. Germline-derived CDR1 and CDR2 are SGHKS and YYEKEE (reference sequence). The DNA of the CDR3 is TGTGCCAGCAGCTCCCGGGACATTTTTATCTACGAGCAGTACTTC. As protein: CASSSRDIFIYEQYF.

This clonotype was picked up one time. CDR3 loop: CAISEWGEVTGGNIQYF. Here the CDR3 DNA reads TGTGCCATCAGTGAGTGGGGCGAAGTGACGGGGGGGAACATTCAGTACTTC. The genes are TRBV10-3 and TRBJ2-4; 8 bases are shared with TRBD2. CDR1 and CDR2 from the germline V gene are ENHRY and SYGVKD. The ends lost 1 base at V and 7 bases at J; junction bases unmatched: 12. This CDR3 spans 17 amino acids.

The genes are TRBV18 and TRBJ1-1; no clear D gene. The CDR3 covers 14 residues. Germline assignment: CDR1 KGHSH and CDR2 LQKENI. With 1 base removed from V and 3 bases from J, the gap between germline ends came to 9 bases. CDR3 protein: CASSPQGWDTEAFF. CDR3 in DNA: TGTGCCAGCTCACCACAGGGATGGGACACTGAAGCTTTCTTT. The full variable domain, with the rest looked up from reference TRBV18 and TRBJ1-1, is NAGVMQNPRHLVRRRGQEARLRCSPMKGHSHVYWYRQLPEEGLKFMVYLQKENIIDESGMPKERFSAEFPKEGPSILRIQQVVRGDSAAYFCASSPQGWDTEAFFGQGTRLTVV.

This sequence joins TRBV11-2 and TRBJ2-7, with 8 bases that match TRBD2. Trimming removed 5 bases from V and 1 base from J; junction bases left unmatched: 4. Germline V gene sequence: CDR1 SGHAT, CDR2 FQNNGV. This CDR3 is 14 amino acids long. CDR3 loop: CASSLTSGSYEQYF. CDR3 DNA: TGTGCCAGCAGCCTCACTAGCGGATCCTACGAGCAGTACTTC.

V usage is TRBV5-4 and J usage is TRBJ2-3, with 7 positions matching TRBD2. V shed 5 bases, J shed 6 bases, and the junction held 3 bases outside the gene matches. The V gene's germline CDR1 is SGHNT and CDR2 YYREEE (reference sequence). There are 12 residues in the CDR3. As DNA, the CDR3 is TGTGCCAGCAGGTTCGGGGGGGATACGCAGTATTTT. It codes for CASRFGGDTQYF.

In DNA, the CDR3 is TGTGCCAGCAGGACAAACGAACGGGACAGGGGGTGGACTGAAGCTTTCTTT. Translated: CASRTNERDRGWTEAFF. The J gene is TRBJ1-1, the V gene TRBV25-1, with 11 bases that match TRBD1. Germline V gives CDR1 MGHDK, CDR2 SYGVNS. The CDR3 length is 17 residues. The V gene end was trimmed by 6 bases and the J gene end by 5 bases; junction bases not matched to a gene: 14.

The J gene is TRBJ1-3, the V gene TRBV9; perhaps TRBD1 as D (6 bases). V was trimmed by 5 bases and J by 0 bases, leaving 15 bases between them. The CDR3 has 16 residues. The germline V gene encodes CDR1 SGDLS and CDR2 YYNGEE. The CDR3 DNA follows: TGTGCCAGCAGTGCCCTAGGGACAAACTCTGGAAACACCATATATTTT. This translates into CASSALGTNSGNTIYF.

V usage is TRBV19 and J usage is TRBJ2-7; 7 bases fit TRBD2. Germline-derived CDR1 and CDR2 are LNHDA and SQIVND (reference sequence). V lost 10 bases and J lost 2; bases outside the gene matches: 11. The CDR3 consists of 14 residues. CDR3 sequence reads: CATKQLASTYEQYF. CDR3 sequence (DNA): TGTGCCACCAAGCAACTAGCGAGTACCTACGAGCAGTACTTC.

V usage is TRBV5-1 and J usage is TRBJ2-2; D perhaps matches TRBD1 (5 bases). The CDR3 spans 14 residues. Germline loops: CDR1 SGHRS, CDR2 YFSETQ. With 1 base removed from V and 6 bases from J, the gap between germline ends came to 10 bases. This CDR3 is CASSLNPGPGELFF. Here the CDR3 DNA reads TGCGCCAGCAGCTTGAACCCAGGGCCCGGGGAGCTGTTTTTT.

The chain carries TRBV3-1 and TRBJ2-7; D perhaps matches TRBD1 (5 bases). This CDR3 comprises 13 residues. Germline CDR1 reads LGHDT; CDR2 reads YNNKEL (reference sequence). V lost 6 bases and J 1 base, leaving 10 bases between the germline ends. The chain's CDR3 is CASRAQGSYEQYF. For the CDR3, the DNA is TGTGCCAGCAGGGCTCAGGGATCCTACGAGCAGTACTTC.

This clonotype showed up just once. This chain uses TRBV11-2 with TRBJ2-3; 8 bases map to TRBD1. The V segment lost 4 bases and the J segment 2 bases; nucleotides outside the gene matches: 5. There are 15 residues in the CDR3. Germline CDR1 SGHAT, CDR2 FQNNGV. CDR3 loop: CASSSGQGVTDTQYF. CDR3 DNA: TGTGCCAGCAGCTCCGGACAGGGTGTCACAGATACGCAGTATTTT.